These T cell receptor beta chains were read from a single sample in a study of identifying expanded T cells in peripheral blood. The assay was immunoSEQ multiplex PCR, and TCRdb's table has in-frame clones only and misses some. This sample carries under 150,000 clones, 80% to 90% of them seen once, and the ten largest clones take 7.5% to 9%. Input material: blood. These receptors all come from a person aged 18 to 75 in good health. Each CDR3 is given with its conserved first and last residue. Each record gives: clone size, V gene, J gene, D gene, CDR3 DNA, CDR3 protein. A D gene is named only where the DNA matches it firmly. Not every row has a clone size; where given, it reads once, few, many or a size class.

-,TRBV5-1,TRBJ1-2,-,TGCGCCAGCAGCACCGAGGGAACCATGACGTATGGCTACACCTTC,CASSTEGTMTYGYTF
-,TRBV4-2,TRBJ2-3,TRBD2,TGTGCCAGCAGCCAAGGGAGAGCCCGGGGGGGAGGCACAGATACGCAGTATTTT,CASSQGRARGGGTDTQYF
-,TRBV7-2,TRBJ1-1,-,TGTGCCAGCAGACTTGGTTTGGATAACACTGAAGCTTTCTTT,CASRLGLDNTEAFF
-,TRBV28,TRBJ2-7,-,TGTGCCAGCAGTTTATTAGGGGGGGCCGTCTACGAGCAGTACTTC,CASSLLGGAVYEQYF
few,TRBV6-1,TRBJ1-2,TRBD1,TGTGCCAGCAGTGAAGCTGGGACAGGGCAATATGGCTACACCTTC,CASSEAGTGQYGYTF
-,TRBV6-4,TRBJ2-2,-,TGTGCCAGCAGTGACTCGATCTACACCGGGGAGCTGTTTTTT,CASSDSIYTGELFF
-,TRBV23-1,TRBJ2-5,-,TGCGCCGGGCCTGGGACCCAGTACTTC,CAGPGTQYF
-,TRBV5-1,TRBJ2-4,-,TGCGCCAGCAGCCCCAGGGTGTTTGGCAAAAACATTCAGTACTTC,CASSPRVFGKNIQYF
-,TRBV30,TRBJ1-2,-,TGTGCCTGGAGTGTAGTGGTAGGGGCCCCTTTGGTCTATGGCTACACCTTC,CAWSVVVGAPLVYGYTF
-,TRBV15,TRBJ2-7,-,TGTGCCACCAGCACCCACAGGGAGGACGAGCAGTACTTC,CATSTHREDEQYF
-,TRBV6-1,TRBJ1-2,-,TGTGCCAGCAGTGACCCCCTGGGACATCTCTATGGCTACACCTTC,CASSDPLGHLYGYTF
-,TRBV7-2,TRBJ2-1,-,TGTGCCAGCAGCCCAGAGGCCCGTGACAATGAGCAGTTCTTC,CASSPEARDNEQFF
-,TRBV2,TRBJ1-5,-,TGTGCCAGCAGTTCTAGTGGTAATCAGCCCCAGCATTTT,CASSSSGNQPQHF
-,TRBV28,TRBJ1-1,-,TGTGCCAGCAGTCCAGCGGGGTCCCAGAACACTGAAGCTTTCTTT,CASSPAGSQNTEAFF
once,TRBV9,TRBJ2-7,-,TGTGCCAGCAGCCCATCTGCGGGACGGTACGAGCAGTACTTC,CASSPSAGRYEQYF
-,TRBV4-2,TRBJ1-4,-,TGTGCCAGCAGCCAAGATTCCCCGCGGACTAATGAAAAACTGTTTTTT,CASSQDSPRTNEKLFF
-,TRBV27,TRBJ1-1,-,TGTGCCAGCAGCCGAACCTTCACGGGACTAAACACTGAAGCTTTCTTT,CASSRTFTGLNTEAFF
-,TRBV4-3,TRBJ2-2,-,TGCGCCAGCAGCCCCCAGAGGGGGGCCCCCGGGGAGCTGTTTTTT,CASSPQRGAPGELFF
-,TRBV4-2,TRBJ2-7,-,TGTGCCAGCAGCCAAGTACGGGACACCTCCTACGAGCAGTACTTC,CASSQVRDTSYEQYF
once,TRBV13,TRBJ2-5,TRBD2,TGTGCCAGCAGCCCAATCCGGACTAGCGGGGTACAAGAGACCCAGTACTTC,CASSPIRTSGVQETQYF
few,TRBV30,TRBJ1-6,-,TGTGCCTGGACCACGAATTCACCCCTCCACTTT,CAWTTNSPLHF
-,TRBV5-1,TRBJ2-2,TRBD1,TGCGCCAGCAGCTTGGCCGCAGGGGGCGCGGCCGGGGAGCTGTTTTTT,CASSLAAGGAAGELFF
-,TRBV7-6,TRBJ2-5,-,TGTGCCAGCAGCCCAGGGGGGCCGATCCAAGAGACCCAGTACTTC,CASSPGGPIQETQYF
-,TRBV19,TRBJ2-3,TRBD2,TGTGCCAGTAGTATGCCACTAGCGGGGGGCGACTTGGGCACAGATACGCAGTATTTT,CASSMPLAGGDLGTDTQYF
-,TRBV27,TRBJ1-3,-,TGTGCCAGCGGGGGGCAGGGTCTCTCTGGAAACACCATATATTTT,CASGGQGLSGNTIYF
-,TRBV23-1,TRBJ1-5,-,TGCGCCAGCAGTCAATCGGTCCGGAGCAATCAGCCCCAGCATTTT,CASSQSVRSNQPQHF
-,TRBV2,TRBJ2-5,TRBD1,TGTGCCAGCAAGGCACAGGGGGCTTGGGAGACCCAGTACTTC,CASKAQGAWETQYF
-,TRBV28,TRBJ2-7,TRBD2,TGTGCCAGCAGCCACCGGACTAGCGACTCCTACGAGCAGTACTTC,CASSHRTSDSYEQYF
-,TRBV4-3,TRBJ2-7,-,TGCGCCAGCAGCAAAGGGGACGGAGGCTACGAGCAGTACTTC,CASSKGDGGYEQYF
few,TRBV7-6,TRBJ2-7,-,TGTGCCAGCAGCCCGGGATTTAGGGGGGACCTCTCCTACGAGCAGTACTTC,CASSPGFRGDLSYEQYF
-,TRBV6-5,TRBJ1-1,-,TGTGCCAGCAGTCAGACAGCCTTGAACACTGAAGCTTTCTTT,CASSQTALNTEAFF
-,TRBV19,TRBJ2-7,-,TGTGCCAGTAGTATAGCCCCTAGCCTAAACTACGAGCAGTACTTC,CASSIAPSLNYEQYF
-,TRBV14,TRBJ2-1,-,TGTGCCAGCAGCCAAAACTACAATGAGCAGTTCTTC,CASSQNYNEQFF
-,TRBV11-2,TRBJ1-6,-,TGTGCCAGCACACCGGGGGGGCCCTCCTATAATTCACCCCTCCACTTT,CASTPGGPSYNSPLHF
-,TRBV6-5,TRBJ1-1,-,TGTGCCAGCAGTTACCCGAGGGACGGGGGGGGCACTGAAGCTTTCTTT,CASSYPRDGGGTEAFF
-,TRBV7-9,TRBJ1-5,-,TGTGCCAGCAGCTTACGGGACCGGGCGGAACCCCAGCATTTT,CASSLRDRAEPQHF
-,TRBV28,TRBJ1-2,-,TGTGCCAGCAGTTTAACACATAACTATGGCTACACCTTC,CASSLTHNYGYTF
-,TRBV29-1,TRBJ2-7,-,TGCAGCGTCGAAGGGGGTAGAGGGACTCCCTACGAGCAGTACTTC,CSVEGGRGTPYEQYF
-,TRBV2,TRBJ2-7,-,TGTGCCAGCAGTTTATTGGGCGACGAGCAGTACTTC,CASSLLGDEQYF
-,TRBV30,TRBJ1-2,-,TGTGCCTGGAGTACATACAGGGTTAACTATGGCTACACCTTC,CAWSTYRVNYGYTF
-,TRBV5-1,TRBJ2-1,TRBD2,TGCGCCAGCAGGACTAGCGGGAGGCCGAGCTCCTACAATGAGCAGTTCTTC,CASRTSGRPSSYNEQFF
-,TRBV4-3,TRBJ2-7,TRBD1,TGCGCCAGCAGCGAGGGACAGGGAACCTACGAGCAGTACTTC,CASSEGQGTYEQYF
once,TRBV9,TRBJ2-1,-,TGTGCCAGCAGCGAGGTTGGGAGCTTGAGCGTCTGGGAGCAGTTCTTC,CASSEVGSLSVWEQFF
few,TRBV19,TRBJ2-2,-,TGTGCCAGTAGTAGGGGGGCGCAAGGGACCGGGGAGCTGTTTTTT,CASSRGAQGTGELFF
-,TRBV9,TRBJ2-7,-,TGTGCCAGCAGCGTAGGTCAACAGGGTGACTACGAGCAGTACTTC,CASSVGQQGDYEQYF
few,TRBV7-3,TRBJ2-2,-,TGTGCCAGCAGCTTAGTCAGGAGGGAGAACACCGGGGAGCTGTTTTTT,CASSLVRRENTGELFF
-,TRBV4-1,TRBJ2-2,-,TGCGCCAGCAGCCGGGGCAACACCGGGGAGCTGTTTTTT,CASSRGNTGELFF
-,TRBV28,TRBJ1-1,-,TGTGCCAGCAGTGCAGAGGCGGGGACTGAAGCTTTCTTT,CASSAEAGTEAFF
few,TRBV5-4,TRBJ2-7,TRBD2,TGTGCCAGCACCCTAGACCCGGGGGGGTCCTACGAGCAGTACTTC,CASTLDPGGSYEQYF
-,TRBV7-2,TRBJ2-7,-,TGTGCCAGCAGCTTAGGGGCAGGGGTTAACTACGAGCAGTACTTC,CASSLGAGVNYEQYF
-,TRBV20-1,TRBJ2-1,-,TGCAGTGCTGGGGCCGCCAATGAGCAGTTCTTC,CSAGAANEQFF
-,TRBV4-1,TRBJ1-2,-,TGCGCCAGCAGCCAAGATTACAGAAGCCGGGAAATCTATGGCTACACCTTC,CASSQDYRSREIYGYTF
-,TRBV5-1,TRBJ2-1,-,TGCGCCAGCAGCTTGGAGCTGCGCGAGCAGTTCTTC,CASSLELREQFF
-,TRBV7-2,TRBJ2-3,-,TGTGCCAGCAGCTTAGGGGGCATAGGTAGCACAGATACGCAGTATTTT,CASSLGGIGSTDTQYF